These 25 T cell receptor beta chains were all obtained from the same sample, sequenced in a study of vaccination and CD4 T cells after COVID-19. These receptors have no identified antigens. The Oncomine TCR Beta short-read assay sequenced DNA from cultured CD4+ T cells. TCRdb redid the calling of the PCR reads with MiXCR, one entry per CDR3 protein. The sample carries 15,000 to 20,000 distinct CDR3 sequences, roughly 54% recorded once. The treatment denotes: approximately 10-day PBMC culture with coronavirus spike peptide pools or control peptides (ViraFEST assay). Sequenced material: CD4+ T cells from blood, cultured in vitro. These receptors were collected from a human donor who had recovered from COVID-19.

J is TRBJ1-2 and V is TRBV5-5, with 11 bases matching TRBD1. The junction had 6 bases not matched to a gene; V was cut back by 2 bases and J by 12 bases. The germline V gene encodes CDR1 SGHKS and CDR2 YYEKEE (reference sequence). The CDR3 sequence is 13 residues long. CDR3 loop: CASSLGQGAVDTF. The CDR3 DNA reads as TGTGCCAGCAGCTTAGGACAGGGGGCGGTTGACACCTTC.

This clonotype has a handful of counts. The gene calls are TRBV6-5 and TRBJ2-2, with 8 bases matching TRBD2. The CDR3 length is 15 residues. In germline, CDR1 is MNHEY, CDR2 SVGAGI. V gave up 4 bases and J gave up 5 bases; unmatched junction bases: 6. CDR3 sequence reads: CASSFRLAGTGELFF. The CDR3 DNA sequence: TGTGCCAGCAGTTTCCGGCTAGCGGGTACCGGGGAGCTGTTTTTT.

The chain links TRBV6-2 or TRBV6-3 to TRBJ1-2; 9 bases align to TRBD1. CDR3 length: 12 amino acids. Germline CDR1 reads MNHEY; CDR2 reads SVGEGT. Trimming at V came to 5 bases and at J to 7 bases, leaving 2 bases not matched to a gene. As DNA, the CDR3 is TGTGCCAGCAGTAAGACAGGGGGTGGCTACACCTTC. Encoded protein: CASSKTGGGYTF.

This sequence joins TRBV10-3 and TRBJ1-2; the match to TRBD1 covers 8 bases. V lost 4 bases, J lost 6 bases, and 19 bases stayed unmatched. The CDR3 loop spans 18 amino acids. Germline V lookup: CDR1 ENHRY, CDR2 SYGVKD. CDR3 nucleotide sequence: TGTGCCATCAGTGCCCTAAACCCAGGGGGCACCGGGGGTAATGGCTACACCTTC. It yields the protein CAISALNPGGTGGNGYTF.

This clonotype was seen only a few times. This rearrangement joins TRBV6-1 to TRBJ1-1, with D unclear. Germline V CDR1 and CDR2: MNHNS, SASEGT. The CDR3 consists of 13 residues. V shed 8 bases and J shed 0 bases, with 10 bases lying between them. The CDR3 reads CASPKPVNTEAFF. The CDR3, as DNA: TGTGCCAGCCCCAAACCCGTGAACACTGAAGCTTTCTTT.

The chain's CDR3 is CASSWVTGEQYF. CDR3 nucleotide sequence: TGTGCCAGCAGTTGGGTGACAGGGGAGCAGTACTTC. This sequence joins TRBV6-5 and TRBJ2-7; 7 bases fit TRBD1. The CDR3 is 12 amino acids. The germline CDR1 and CDR2 sequences are MNHEY and SVGAGI. V lost 4 bases to trimming and J lost 7 bases; unmatched junction nucleotides: 4.

The V and J genes are TRBV19 and TRBJ1-6, with D tentatively TRBD1 (6 bases). CDR1 is LNHDA and CDR2 is SQIVND in the germline V gene (reference sequence). V was trimmed by 5 bases and J by 5 bases, leaving 13 bases between them. The CDR3 runs to 15 residues. In nucleotides, the CDR3 is TGTGCCAGTAGTCTACAGGGTGGGGATAATTCACCCCTCCACTTT. This gives the protein CASSLQGGDNSPLHF.

The chain employs TRBV7-9 and TRBJ1-2; no reliable D call. The CDR3 is 14 amino acids. V gave up 3 bases and J gave up 6 bases, with 14 bases separating them. The germline V gene encodes CDR1 SEHNR and CDR2 FQNEAQ (reference sequence). CDR3 sequence reads: CASSFGTVRNGYTF. The CDR3 region has the DNA TGTGCCAGCAGCTTTGGCACGGTTAGAAATGGCTACACCTTC.

The V gene is TRBV7-2, the J gene TRBJ1-1; a possible D gene is TRBD1 (5 bases). The length of the CDR3 is 14 residues. CDR1 is SGHTA, CDR2 FQGNSA, per germline. With 5 bases removed from V and 7 bases from J, the gap between germline ends came to 17 bases. The CDR3 is CASSKRGARFEAFF. The CDR3, as DNA: TGTGCCAGCAGCAAACGAGGGGCGCGCTTTGAAGCTTTCTTT.

This clonotype has more than one count but fewer than ten. This sequence joins TRBV6-5 and TRBJ1-2; 7 positions agree with TRBD1. This CDR3 contains 16 residues. Trimming cost V 2 bases and J 8 bases; bases outside gene matches: 14. Germline loops: CDR1 MNHEY, CDR2 SVGAGI. CDR3 region: CASSYPHGQVASGYTF. The DNA of the CDR3 is TGTGCCAGCAGTTACCCGCACGGACAGGTCGCAAGCGGCTACACCTTC.

CDR3 amino acids: CAWSVGGFLATQYF. CDR3 DNA: TGTGCCTGGAGTGTGGGGGGGTTTTTAGCGACCCAGTACTTC. The chain combines TRBV30 with TRBJ2-5, with 7 bases identical to TRBD2. Germline trimming cut 0 bases from V and 7 bases from J; bases unmatched to any gene: 8. The germline V gene encodes CDR1 GTSNPN and CDR2 SVGIG (reference sequence). The length of the CDR3 is 14 residues.

This clonotype was counted between two and nine times. The rearrangement uses TRBV2 and TRBJ2-6; D is tentatively TRBD1 or TRBD2 (5 bases each). V lost 7 bases, J lost 0 bases, and 13 bases lay in between. Germline V lookup: CDR1 SNHLY, CDR2 FYNNEI. The length of the CDR3 is 16 residues. CDR3 region: CASTWDGHSGANVLTF. CDR3 DNA sequence: TGTGCCAGCACCTGGGACGGCCACTCTGGGGCCAACGTCCTGACTTTC.

V is TRBV11-2 and J is TRBJ2-7; the D is unclear. Trimming took off 1 base at V and 6 bases at J, with 10 bases between the two ends. From germline, CDR1 is SGHAT and CDR2 FQNNGV. CDR3 length equals 13 residues. CDR3 coding DNA: TGTGCCAGCAGCTTAGTGGTGGAGAGCGAGCAGTACTTC. This translates into CASSLVVESEQYF.

The chain couples TRBV24-1 to TRBJ1-1; 8 bases map to TRBD1. V was pared by 7 bases and J by 0 bases, with 6 bases of the junction left unmatched. The CDR3 runs to 15 residues. Germline V gene sequence: CDR1 KGHDR, CDR2 SFDVKD. The CDR3 region is CATRGQGAMNTEAFF. The CDR3 region has the DNA TGTGCCACCAGGGGTCAGGGGGCTATGAACACTGAAGCTTTCTTT.

The count of this clonotype is one. The rearrangement joins TRBV11-3 to TRBJ1-1; tentatively, D is TRBD1 (5 bases). The CDR3 is 11 amino acids. Germline loops: CDR1 SGHNT, CDR2 YENEEA. For the CDR3, the DNA is TGTCCCTTCTTGAACCACCCAGGGGCTTTCTTT. Its translation is CPFLNHPGAFF. Full variable domain (rest looked up from reference TRBV11-3 and TRBJ1-1): EAGVVQSPRYKIIEKKQPVAFWCNPISGHNTLYWYLQNLGQGPELLIRYENEEAVDDSQLPKDRFSAERLKGVDSTLKIQPAELGDSAVYLCPFLNHPGAFFGQGTRLTVV.

The chain has TRBV28 and TRBJ1-1, with D uncertain. Per germline, CDR1 MDHEN and CDR2 SYDVKM. This CDR3 is built from 12 residues. V lost 2 bases and J lost 3, with 4 bases in between. The CDR3 loop reads CASSLIHTEAFF. Written as DNA, the CDR3 is TGTGCCAGCAGTTTAATCCACACTGAAGCTTTCTTT.

This sequence joins TRBV7-2 and TRBJ2-2; no clear D gene. Trimming pared 6 bases from V and 6 bases from J, leaving 17 bases between. The CDR3 contains 15 residues. CDR1 is SGHTA, CDR2 FQGNSA, per germline. As DNA, the CDR3 is TGTGCCAGCAGTCCCACACGAGTTGGGGCCGGGGAGCTGTTTTTT. It yields the protein CASSPTRVGAGELFF.

The chain links TRBV20-1 to TRBJ1-5, with 7 bases aligning to TRBD1. The CDR3 totals 14 residues. J was trimmed by 6 bases and V by 6 bases; bases with no gene match: 11. Looked up from germline, CDR1 is DFQATT and CDR2 is SNEGSKA (reference sequence). CDR3 region: CSALRGGAGQPQHF. The DNA of the CDR3 is TGCAGTGCCCTAAGAGGGGGCGCGGGTCAGCCCCAGCATTTT.

This chain connects TRBV30 to TRBJ2-5; 7 positions agree with TRBD1. Germline CDR1 is GTSNPN and CDR2 is SVGIG (reference sequence). The V segment lost 5 bases and the J segment 2 bases; nucleotides outside the gene matches: 5. The CDR3 extends over 13 amino acids. CDR3 region: CAWGQAYQETQYF. The DNA for the CDR3 is TGTGCCTGGGGACAGGCCTATCAAGAGACCCAGTACTTC. Together with reference TRBV30 and TRBJ2-5, the CDR3 gives the full variable domain: SQTIHQWPATLVQPVGSPLSLECTVEGTSNPNLYWYRQAAGRGLQLLFYSVGIGQISSEVPQNLSASRPQDRQFILSSKKLLLSDSGFYLCAWGQAYQETQYFGPGTRLLVL.

The chain uses TRBV20-1 and TRBJ1-2, with TRBD1 matching 7 bases. Germline V lookup: CDR1 DFQATT, CDR2 SNEGSKA (reference sequence). This CDR3 has 12 residues. V lost 5 bases and J lost 3; bases outside the gene matches: 3. The CDR3 coding sequence is TGCAGTGCTTGGACAGGAGACTATGGCTACACCTTC. Residues: CSAWTGDYGYTF.

This clonotype has more than one count but fewer than ten. The chain carries TRBV2 and TRBJ1-5; no firm D call. V lost 1 base to trimming and J lost 5 bases, with 9 bases between them. The CDR3 consists of 14 residues. The V gene's germline CDR1 is SNHLY and CDR2 FYNNEI. The CDR3 reads CASSEGRAYQPQHF. In DNA form, the CDR3 reads TGTGCCAGCAGTGAAGGAAGGGCCTATCAGCCCCAGCATTTT. The variable domain in full, with the rest retrieved from reference TRBV2 and TRBJ1-5, is EPEVTQTPSHQVTQMGQEVILRCVPISNHLYFYWYRQILGQKVEFLVSFYNNEISEKSEIFDDQFSVERPDGSNFTLKIRSTKLEDSAMYFCASSEGRAYQPQHFGDGTRLSIL.

V is TRBV6-5 and J is TRBJ1-2; TRBD1 matches at 7 bases. The CDR3 sequence is 15 residues long. With V trimmed by 0 bases and J by 4 bases, 5 bases remained unmatched. Germline loops: CDR1 MNHEY, CDR2 SVGAGI. CDR3 nucleotide sequence: TGTGCCAGCAGTTACTCACAGGGGTTGGGCTATGGCTACACCTTC. Translating gives CASSYSQGLGYGYTF.

The chain couples TRBV29-1 to TRBJ1-1; no clear D. CDR3 length equals 11 residues. Trimming took 5 bases from V and 4 from J, leaving 8 bases between them. CDR1 is SQVTM, CDR2 ANQGSEA, per germline. The CDR3: CSVTRLTEAFF. The DNA for the CDR3 is TGCAGCGTTACCAGACTCACTGAAGCTTTCTTT.

This clonotype was counted between two and nine times. This chain connects TRBV6-1 to TRBJ2-2; TRBD2 matches at 7 bases. The CDR3 length is 15 residues. Looked up from germline, CDR1 is MNHNS and CDR2 is SASEGT. The V segment lost 6 bases and the J segment 0 bases; nucleotides outside the gene matches: 4. Here the CDR3 reads CASSSSGTNTGELFF. In DNA, the CDR3 is TGTGCCAGCAGCTCCAGCGGGACGAACACCGGGGAGCTGTTTTTT.

This clonotype was seen only once. The V call is TRBV6-1, the J call TRBJ2-7; 7 nucleotides align to TRBD2. This CDR3 comprises 14 residues. The V and J ends lost 7 bases and 2 bases, in that order; junction bases with no gene match: 8. Germline-derived CDR1 and CDR2 are MNHNS and SASEGT. CDR3 in amino acids: CASTTGRETYEQYF. DNA for the CDR3: TGTGCCAGCACCACCGGGCGGGAGACCTACGAGCAGTACTTC.